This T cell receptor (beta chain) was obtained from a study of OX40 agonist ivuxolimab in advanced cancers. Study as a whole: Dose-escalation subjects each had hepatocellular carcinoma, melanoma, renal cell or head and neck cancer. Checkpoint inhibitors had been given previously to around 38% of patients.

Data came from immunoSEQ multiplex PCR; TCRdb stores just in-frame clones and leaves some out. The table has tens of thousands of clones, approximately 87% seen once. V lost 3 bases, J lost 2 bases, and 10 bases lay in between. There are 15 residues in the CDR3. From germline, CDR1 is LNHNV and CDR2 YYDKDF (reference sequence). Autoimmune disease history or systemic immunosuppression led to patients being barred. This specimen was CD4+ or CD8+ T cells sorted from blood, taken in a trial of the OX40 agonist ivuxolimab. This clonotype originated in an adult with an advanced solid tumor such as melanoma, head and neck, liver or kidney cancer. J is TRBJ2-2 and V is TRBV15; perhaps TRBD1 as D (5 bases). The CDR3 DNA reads TGTGCCACCAGCAGGGTAGGACATAACACCGGGGAGCTGTTTTTT. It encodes CATSRVGHNTGELFF.